The next 19 T cell receptor beta chains were all read from a single sample in a study of T cells after posttransplantation cyclophosphamide. Sequencing was performed with immunoSEQ multiplex PCR; in TCRdb, only in-frame clones are kept and a portion is missing. The data list roughly 26,000 clones, none observed once; about 1.5% falls to the top ten. The sequencing sample was made of PBMCs. The receptors derive from a man between 45 and 60 years old in good health, CMV-negative, and a related stem cell transplant donor.

In its sample, this clone was seen many times. V gene TRBV7-6 combines with J gene TRBJ2-5; TRBD1 matches at 10 bases. There are 17 residues in the CDR3. V trimming: 3 bases; J trimming: 4 bases; junction bases outside the gene matches: 11. Germline V lookup: CDR1 SGHVS, CDR2 FNYEAQ. The CDR3, as DNA: TGTGCCAGCAGCTTTAGACAGGGGGCTGTTGTGGGAGAGACCCAGTACTTC. Translation gives CASSFRQGAVVGETQYF.

This clone was detected many times. The V and J genes are TRBV10-3 and TRBJ2-5, with D perhaps matching TRBD1 (6 bases). V lost 2 bases, J lost 5 bases, and 18 bases lay in between. The CDR3 runs to 16 residues. CDR1 is ENHRY and CDR2 is SYGVKD in the germline V gene. The CDR3 coding sequence is TGTGCCATCAGTGAGAGAACACAGGGTTTTGGGGAGACCCAGTACTTC. This encodes CAISERTQGFGETQYF.

This clone was counted at least ten times. This chain connects TRBV5-5 to TRBJ2-4; D call uncertain. Trimming stripped 2 bases from V and 8 bases from J, with 11 bases between. The CDR3 is 13 amino acids. The germline V gene encodes CDR1 SGHKS and CDR2 YYEKEE (reference sequence). CDR3 sequence reads: CASSFQAIDIQYF. The DNA for the CDR3 is TGTGCCAGCAGCTTCCAGGCCATAGACATTCAGTACTTC.

Many counts were recorded for this clone. The chain joins TRBV28 to TRBJ1-2; maybe TRBD1 (6 bases). Trimming took off 6 bases at V and 0 bases at J, with 11 bases between the two ends. The germline V gene encodes CDR1 MDHEN and CDR2 SYDVKM. This CDR3 comprises 14 residues. The CDR3 nucleotides are TGTGCCAGCAGAACCGGACAGTCTAACTATGGCTACACCTTC. Its protein product is CASRTGQSNYGYTF.

In its sample, this clone was seen many times. The chain employs TRBV20-1 and TRBJ1-5, with D perhaps matching TRBD1 (5 bases). V gave up 5 bases and J gave up 6 bases, with 8 bases separating them. The CDR3 is 11 residues long. CDR1 is DFQATT and CDR2 is SNEGSKA in the germline V gene (reference sequence). The chain's CDR3 is CSASGGQPQHF. The CDR3 DNA sequence: TGCAGTGCTTCCGGGGGTCAGCCCCAGCATTTT.

This clone was observed many times. This chain uses TRBV5-1 with TRBJ2-7, with 10 positions matching TRBD1. With 3 bases clipped from V and 6 bases from J, the junction kept 6 bases outside the gene matches. The CDR3 is 14 amino acids. Per germline, CDR1 SGHRS and CDR2 YFSETQ. CDR3 sequence (DNA): TGCGCCAGCAGCTCGGGACAGGGGCTCGGCGAGCAGTACTTC. Translated, it gives CASSSGQGLGEQYF.

The rearrangement joins TRBV9 to TRBJ2-5; D uncertain. Trimming took off 4 bases at V and 5 bases at J, with 15 bases between the two ends. CDR1 and CDR2 (germline): SGDLS, YYNGEE. The CDR3 has 14 amino acids. The CDR3, as DNA: TGTGCCAGCAGCTTCACCGGGTCCGGGGAGACCCAGTACTTC. It codes for CASSFTGSGETQYF.

The sample holds many counts of this clone. V usage is TRBV5-1 and J usage is TRBJ1-1, with 8 bases matching TRBD1. CDR3 size: 15 residues. Looked up from germline, CDR1 is SGHRS and CDR2 is YFSETQ. The V gene end was trimmed by 0 bases and the J gene end by 1 base; junction bases not matched to a gene: 2. The CDR3 DNA is TGCGCCAGCAGCTTGGCGGGACAGGCGAACACTGAAGCTTTCTTT. This codes for CASSLAGQANTEAFF.

This clone was seen repeatedly, ten times or more. This rearrangement joins TRBV10-3 to TRBJ2-3, with D unclear. Trimming removed 5 bases at V and 1 base at J, with 4 bases between. CDR3 length: 12 amino acids. Germline V lookup: CDR1 ENHRY, CDR2 SYGVKD. The CDR3 sequence: CAISLRTDTQYF. In nucleotides, the CDR3 is TGTGCCATCAGTCTCCGCACAGATACGCAGTATTTT.

CDR3 nucleotide sequence: TGTGCCAGCAGCGTAGCTACAGGGGAATCTGGAAACACCATATATTTT. Translated, it gives CASSVATGESGNTIYF. The chain links TRBV9 to TRBJ1-3; 7 bases line up with TRBD1. Germline V gene sequence: CDR1 SGDLS, CDR2 YYNGEE. The CDR3 totals 16 residues. The ends lost 0 bases at V and 1 base at J; junction bases unmatched: 4.

At least ten counts were recorded for this clone. V is TRBV11-2 and J is TRBJ1-1; D not certain. The V and J ends lost 1 base and 1 base respectively, with 16 bases between them. The V gene's germline CDR1 is SGHAT and CDR2 FQNNGV. This CDR3 spans 17 amino acids. This CDR3 is CASSLGTPVVRNTEAFF. The CDR3 DNA reads as TGTGCCAGCAGCTTAGGAACCCCGGTGGTGAGGAACACTGAAGCTTTCTTT.

This clone showed up many times. The chain joins TRBV18 to TRBJ2-5, with no clear D. V was cut by 1 base and J by 5 bases, with 14 bases left in between. Germline V gene lookup returns CDR1 KGHSH and CDR2 LQKENI. The CDR3 has 15 residues. The CDR3 sequence: CASSPLNSEMETQYF. In nucleotides, the CDR3 is TGTGCCAGCTCACCACTTAACAGTGAGATGGAGACCCAGTACTTC.

This clone was counted many times. In DNA, the CDR3 is TGTGCCAGCAGCCAAGGCCCTACTACCATCTACGAGCAGTACTTC. This gives the protein CASSQGPTTIYEQYF. The gene calls are TRBV4-2 and TRBJ2-7; D gene uncertain. With 1 base removed from V and 3 bases from J, the gap between germline ends came to 13 bases. The CDR3 length is 15 residues. Germline V lookup: CDR1 LGHNA, CDR2 YNFKEQ.

There are many counts of this clone. V is TRBV7-9 and J is TRBJ1-4; possible D gene TRBD1, 5 bases. Germline V gene data show CDR1 as SEHNR and CDR2 as FQNEAQ (reference sequence). CDR3 length: 15 amino acids. With 1 base removed from V and 5 bases from J, the gap between germline ends came to 11 bases. The CDR3 DNA follows: TGTGCCAGCAGCTTAGAGGGACTATTCAATGAAAAACTGTTTTTT. As protein: CASSLEGLFNEKLFF.

In its sample, this clone was seen a few times. Germline and junction disagree at one end, which may indicate a read error. The sample carries other DNA sequences with the same CDR3. The chain employs TRBV18 and TRBJ1-2, with TRBD1 matching over 7 bases. The CDR3 is 14 amino acids. Germline V gene sequence: CDR1 KGHSH, CDR2 LQKENI. This CDR3 reads CASSPPGDRDGYTF. CDR3 in DNA: TGTGCCAGCTCGCCACCGGGTGACAGGGATGGCTACACCTTC.

This clone was seen more than once but under ten times. The rearrangement uses TRBV29-1 and TRBJ2-4, with 10 bases identical to TRBD1. Germline CDR1 and CDR2: SQVTM and ANQGSEA. This CDR3 contains 14 residues. Trimming removed 6 bases from V and 1 base from J; junction bases left unmatched: 3. Here the CDR3 DNA reads TGCAGCGTCGCGGACAGGGGGGCCAAAAACATTCAGTACTTC. Translating gives CSVADRGAKNIQYF.

This clone has ten or more counts. V usage is TRBV5-1 and J usage is TRBJ1-1; D is uncertain. The CDR3 spans 14 residues. V was shortened by 0 bases and J by 0 bases, with 6 bases between the two germline ends. The germline V gene has CDR1 SGHRS and CDR2 YFSETQ. The CDR3 region has the DNA TGCGCCAGCAGCTTGGTTCCGGTGAACACTGAAGCTTTCTTT. Protein sequence: CASSLVPVNTEAFF.

This clone was detected many times. This chain links TRBV6-6 with TRBJ2-7; 7 nucleotides line up with TRBD1. The CDR3 loop spans 14 amino acids. The V segment lost 6 bases and the J segment 4 bases; nucleotides outside the gene matches: 9. Germline V gene sequence: CDR1 MNHNY, CDR2 SVGAGI (reference sequence). This CDR3 is CASREDRDGYEQYF. CDR3 nucleotide sequence: TGTGCCAGCAGGGAAGACAGGGACGGGTACGAGCAGTACTTC.

This clone was seen repeatedly, ten times or more. This chain uses TRBV10-3 with TRBJ1-1, with TRBD1 matching over 7 bases. Germline assignment: CDR1 ENHRY and CDR2 SYGVKD. CDR3 length: 14 residues. V shed 4 bases, J shed 1 base, and the junction held 3 bases outside the gene matches. Written as DNA, the CDR3 is TGTGCCATCAGTGCGACAGGGACGAACACTGAAGCTTTCTTT. It encodes CAISATGTNTEAFF.